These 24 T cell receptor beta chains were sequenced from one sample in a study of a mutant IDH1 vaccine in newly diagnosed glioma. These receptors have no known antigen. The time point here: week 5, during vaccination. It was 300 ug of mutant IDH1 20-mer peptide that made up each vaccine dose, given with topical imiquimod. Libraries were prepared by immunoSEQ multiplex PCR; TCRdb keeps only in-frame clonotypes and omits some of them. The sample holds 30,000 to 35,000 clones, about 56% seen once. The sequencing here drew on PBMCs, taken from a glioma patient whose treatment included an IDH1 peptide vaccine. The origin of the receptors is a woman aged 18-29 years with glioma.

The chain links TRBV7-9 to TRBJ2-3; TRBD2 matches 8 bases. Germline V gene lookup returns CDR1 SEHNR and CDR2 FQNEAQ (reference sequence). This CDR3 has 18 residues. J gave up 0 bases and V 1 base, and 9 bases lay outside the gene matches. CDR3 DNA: TGTGCCAGCAGCTTAGGATTAGCGGGGACATACAGCACAGATACGCAGTATTTT. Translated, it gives CASSLGLAGTYSTDTQYF.

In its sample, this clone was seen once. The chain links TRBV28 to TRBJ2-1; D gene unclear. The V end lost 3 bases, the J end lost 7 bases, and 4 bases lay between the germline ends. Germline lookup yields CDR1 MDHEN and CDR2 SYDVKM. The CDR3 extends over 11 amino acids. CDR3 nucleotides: TGTGCCAGCAGTTTGAATAATGAGCAGTTCTTC. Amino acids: CASSLNNEQFF. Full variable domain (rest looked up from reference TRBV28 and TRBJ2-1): DVKVTQSSRYLVKRTGEKVFLECVQDMDHENMFWYRQDPGLGLRLIYFSYDVKMKEKGDIPEGYSVSREKKERFSLILESASTNQTSMYLCASSLNNEQFFGPGTRLTVL.

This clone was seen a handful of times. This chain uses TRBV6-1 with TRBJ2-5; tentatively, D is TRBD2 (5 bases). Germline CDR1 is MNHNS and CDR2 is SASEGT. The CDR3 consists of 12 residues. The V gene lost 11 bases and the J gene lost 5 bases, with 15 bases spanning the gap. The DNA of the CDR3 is TGTGCCCACGAGGAGGTTGGGGAGACCCAGTACTTC. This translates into CAHEEVGETQYF.

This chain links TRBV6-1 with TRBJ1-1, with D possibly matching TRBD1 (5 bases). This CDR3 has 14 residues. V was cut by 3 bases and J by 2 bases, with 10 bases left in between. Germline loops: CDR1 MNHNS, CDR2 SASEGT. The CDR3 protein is CASSDQGGNTEAFF. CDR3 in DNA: TGTGCCAGCAGTGATCAGGGTGGTAACACTGAAGCTTTCTTT.

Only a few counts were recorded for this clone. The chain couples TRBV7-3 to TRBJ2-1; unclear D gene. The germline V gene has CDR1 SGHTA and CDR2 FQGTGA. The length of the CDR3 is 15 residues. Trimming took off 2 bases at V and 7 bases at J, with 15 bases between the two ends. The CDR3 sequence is CASSLSTSISNEQFF. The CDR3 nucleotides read TGTGCCAGCAGCTTATCCACCAGTATCTCGAATGAGCAGTTCTTC.

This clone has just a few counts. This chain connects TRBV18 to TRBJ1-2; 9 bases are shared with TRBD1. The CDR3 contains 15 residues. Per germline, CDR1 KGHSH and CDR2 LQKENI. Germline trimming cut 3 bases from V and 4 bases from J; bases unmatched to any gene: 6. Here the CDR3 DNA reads TGTGCCAGCTCACCCGATGGGACAGGGTTCTATGGCTACACCTTC. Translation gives CASSPDGTGFYGYTF.

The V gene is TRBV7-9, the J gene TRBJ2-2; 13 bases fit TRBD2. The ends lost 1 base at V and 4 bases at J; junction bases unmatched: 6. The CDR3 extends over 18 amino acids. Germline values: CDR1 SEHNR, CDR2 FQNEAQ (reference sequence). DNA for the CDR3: TGTGCCAGCAGCTTAGTCGGACTAGCGGGGGTCTTCACCGGGGAGCTGTTTTTT. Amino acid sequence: CASSLVGLAGVFTGELFF.

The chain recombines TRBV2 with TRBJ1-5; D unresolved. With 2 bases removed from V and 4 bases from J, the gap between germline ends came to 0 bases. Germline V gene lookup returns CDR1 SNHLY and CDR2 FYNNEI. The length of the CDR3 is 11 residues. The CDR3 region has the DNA TGTGCCAGCAGTGAAAATCAGCCCCAGCATTTT. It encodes CASSENQPQHF.

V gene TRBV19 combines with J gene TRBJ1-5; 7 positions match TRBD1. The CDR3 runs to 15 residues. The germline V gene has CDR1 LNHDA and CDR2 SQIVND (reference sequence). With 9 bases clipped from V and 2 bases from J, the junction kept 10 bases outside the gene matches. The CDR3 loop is CASAREGAGNQPQHF. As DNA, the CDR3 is TGTGCCAGCGCGAGGGAGGGGGCAGGCAATCAGCCCCAGCATTTT. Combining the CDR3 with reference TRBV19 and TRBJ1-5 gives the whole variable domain DGGITQSPKYLFRKEGQNVTLSCEQNLNHDAMYWYRQDPGQGLRLIYYSQIVNDFQKGDIAEGYSVSREKKESFPLTVTSAQKNPTAFYLCASAREGAGNQPQHFGDGTRLSIL.

DNA of the CDR3: TGTGCCAGCAGTTTATTCCAGGGAGACGGAAACACCATATATTTT. It is translated as CASSLFQGDGNTIYF. The chain couples TRBV6-5 to TRBJ1-3, with D possibly being TRBD1 (5 bases). The germline CDR1 and CDR2 sequences are MNHEY and SVGAGI. CDR3 length: 15 residues. Trimming removed 4 bases at V and 4 bases at J, with 14 bases between.

The CDR3 loop is CASSFFGTAYGYTF. The CDR3 nucleotides are TGTGCCAGCAGCTTCTTCGGGACGGCCTATGGCTACACCTTC. The rearrangement uses TRBV7-2 and TRBJ1-2; D is perhaps TRBD1 (5 bases). The CDR3 totals 14 residues. Trimming removed 3 bases from V and 4 bases from J, with 12 bases in between. Per the germline V gene, CDR1 is SGHTA and CDR2 is FQGNSA.

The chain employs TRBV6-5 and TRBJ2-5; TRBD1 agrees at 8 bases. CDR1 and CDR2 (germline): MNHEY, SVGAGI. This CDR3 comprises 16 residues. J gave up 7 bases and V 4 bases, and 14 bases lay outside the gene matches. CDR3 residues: CASSFFTGTGSGTQYF. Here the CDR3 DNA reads TGTGCCAGCAGTTTCTTTACCGGGACAGGCTCAGGGACCCAGTACTTC.

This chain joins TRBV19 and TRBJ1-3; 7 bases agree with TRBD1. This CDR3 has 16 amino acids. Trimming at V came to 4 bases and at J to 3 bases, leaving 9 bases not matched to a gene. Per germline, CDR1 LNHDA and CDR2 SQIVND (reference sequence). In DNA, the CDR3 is TGTGCCAGTAGTAAAGGGGAGACAGGGCTTGGAAACACCATATATTTT. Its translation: CASSKGETGLGNTIYF. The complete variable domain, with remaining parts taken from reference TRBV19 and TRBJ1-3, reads DGGITQSPKYLFRKEGQNVTLSCEQNLNHDAMYWYRQDPGQGLRLIYYSQIVNDFQKGDIAEGYSVSREKKESFPLTVTSAQKNPTAFYLCASSKGETGLGNTIYFGEGSWLTVV.

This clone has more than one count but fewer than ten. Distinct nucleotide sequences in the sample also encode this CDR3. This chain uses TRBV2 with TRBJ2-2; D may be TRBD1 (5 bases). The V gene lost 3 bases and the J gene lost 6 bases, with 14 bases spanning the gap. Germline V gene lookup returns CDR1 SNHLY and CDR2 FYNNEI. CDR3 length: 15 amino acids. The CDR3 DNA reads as TGTGCCAGCAGTGACGGCAGGGTGGCGCCCGGGGAGCTGTTTTTT. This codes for CASSDGRVAPGELFF.

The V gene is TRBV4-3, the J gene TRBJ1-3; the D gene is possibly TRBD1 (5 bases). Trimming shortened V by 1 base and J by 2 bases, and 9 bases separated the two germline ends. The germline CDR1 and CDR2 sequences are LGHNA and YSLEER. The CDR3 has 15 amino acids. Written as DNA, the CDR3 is TGCGCCAGCAGCCAAGCCAGGGCAACTGGAAACACCATATATTTT. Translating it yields CASSQARATGNTIYF.

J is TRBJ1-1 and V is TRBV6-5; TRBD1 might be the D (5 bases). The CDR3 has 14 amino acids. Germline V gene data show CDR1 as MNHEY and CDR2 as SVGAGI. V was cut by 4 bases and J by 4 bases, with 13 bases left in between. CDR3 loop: CASSSTYRRTEAFF. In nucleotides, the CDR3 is TGTGCCAGCAGTTCTACCTACAGGCGCACTGAAGCTTTCTTT.

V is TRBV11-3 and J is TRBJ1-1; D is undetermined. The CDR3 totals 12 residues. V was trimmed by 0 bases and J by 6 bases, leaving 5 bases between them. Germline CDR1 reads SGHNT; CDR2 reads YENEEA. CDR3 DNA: TGTGCCAGCAGCTTAGAGGCCGCTGAAGCTTTCTTT. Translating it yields CASSLEAAEAFF.

CDR3 sequence: CASSIPSRAGANVLTF. As DNA, the CDR3 is TGTGCCAGTAGTATACCCTCGCGGGCTGGGGCCAACGTCCTGACTTTC. The gene calls are TRBV19 and TRBJ2-6; TRBD2 is a possible D gene (5 bases). V lost 2 bases, J lost 2 bases, and 10 bases lay in between. Germline values: CDR1 LNHDA, CDR2 SQIVND (reference sequence). The CDR3 length is 16 residues.

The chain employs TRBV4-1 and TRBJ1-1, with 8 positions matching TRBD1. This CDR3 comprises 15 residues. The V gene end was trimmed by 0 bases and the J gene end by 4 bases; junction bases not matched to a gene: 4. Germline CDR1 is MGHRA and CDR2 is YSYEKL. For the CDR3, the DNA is TGCGCCAGCAGCCAAGAATGGACAGGGCTCACTGAAGCTTTCTTT. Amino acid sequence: CASSQEWTGLTEAFF.

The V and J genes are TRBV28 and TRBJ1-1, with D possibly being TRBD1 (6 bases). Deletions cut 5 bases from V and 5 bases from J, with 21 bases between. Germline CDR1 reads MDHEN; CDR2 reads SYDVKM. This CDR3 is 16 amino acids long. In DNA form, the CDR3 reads TGTGCCAGCAGTCCCTCCGCAGGGGATTCGTGGACTGAAGCTTTCTTT. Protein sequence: CASSPSAGDSWTEAFF.

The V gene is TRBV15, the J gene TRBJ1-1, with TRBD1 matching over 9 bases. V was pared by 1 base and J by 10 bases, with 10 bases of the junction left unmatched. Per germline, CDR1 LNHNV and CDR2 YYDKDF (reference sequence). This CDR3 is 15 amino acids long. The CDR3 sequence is CATSRVGTGNVGAFF. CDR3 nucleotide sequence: TGTGCCACCAGCAGAGTCGGGACAGGGAATGTGGGAGCTTTCTTT.

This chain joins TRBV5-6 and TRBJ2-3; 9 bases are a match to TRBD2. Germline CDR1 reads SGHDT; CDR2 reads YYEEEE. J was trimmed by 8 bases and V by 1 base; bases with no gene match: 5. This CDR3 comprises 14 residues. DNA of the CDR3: TGTGCCAGCAGCTTGCCACTAGCGGGTGTTACGCAGTATTTT. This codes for CASSLPLAGVTQYF. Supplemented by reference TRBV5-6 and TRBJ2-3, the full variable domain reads DAGVTQSPTHLIKTRGQQVTLRCSPKSGHDTVSWYQQALGQGPQFIFQYYEEEERQRGNFPDRFSGHQFPNYSSELNVNALLLGDSALYLCASSLPLAGVTQYFGPGTRLTVL.

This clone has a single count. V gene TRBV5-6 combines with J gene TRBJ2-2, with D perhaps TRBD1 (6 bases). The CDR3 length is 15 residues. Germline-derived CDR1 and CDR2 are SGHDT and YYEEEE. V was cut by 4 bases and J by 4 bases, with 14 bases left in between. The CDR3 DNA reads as TGTGCCAGCAGCGCCAGGACAGTTCTCACCGGGGAGCTGTTTTTT. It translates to CASSARTVLTGELFF.

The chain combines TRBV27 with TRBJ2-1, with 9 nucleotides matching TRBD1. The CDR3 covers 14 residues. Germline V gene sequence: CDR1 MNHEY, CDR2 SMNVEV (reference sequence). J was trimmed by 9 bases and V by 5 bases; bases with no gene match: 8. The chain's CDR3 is CASSPGQGSTEQFF. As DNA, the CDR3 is TGTGCCAGCAGTCCTGGACAGGGGAGCACTGAGCAGTTCTTC.